The following is a T cell receptor (beta chain) sequence with its context. Its specificity is unknown. Every donor gave approximately 10 milliliters of peripheral blood. PBMCs were isolated at a quantity of at least 6 million per sample. Through a sample-barcoded 5' primer and a J-beta primer mix, a second PCR was run for roughly 7 to 12 cycles. TCRdb used MiXCR to reprocess the 5' RACE reads, holding one entry per CDR3 protein. The data show under 1,000,000 distinct CDR3 sequences, roughly 34% seen once. This record belongs to a study of blood T cells in healthy people across ages. Study results and limitations: Older age went with lower TCR beta diversity per million T cells, in a roughly linear way. There were more naive CD4+ cells and higher diversity in long-lived donors than in aged donors.

Trimming removed 2 bases at V and 0 bases at J, with 12 bases between. The length of the CDR3 is 16 residues. Germline V lookup: CDR1 KGHSH, CDR2 LQKENI. The sequence was collected from a man aged 18 to 29 in good health. V and J are TRBV18 and TRBJ2-3; D is uncertain. Material: blood. The CDR3 sequence is CASSPDRAASTDTQYF. CDR3 DNA sequence: TGTGCCAGCTCACCAGATCGGGCCGCTAGCACAGATACGCAGTATTTT.